This record covers a single T cell receptor (beta chain). The antigen remains undetermined. Trimming removed 0 bases from V and 5 bases from J; junction bases left unmatched: 9. Germline V gene sequence: CDR1 ENHRY, CDR2 SYGVKD. The CDR3 is 18 amino acids. The protocol was immunoSEQ multiplex PCR, while the TCRdb copy is restricted to in-frame clones and leaves out a portion. The sample lists about 120,000 clones; approximately 90% were seen once. These data belong to a study of graft-versus-host responses after intestinal transplantation. As for the study in general: Anti-thymocyte globulin served as induction for all recipients, who then took tacrolimus and steroids for three to four years. General observations from the study: Analysis identified GvH clones in recipient marrow, with some appearing first in ileum or blood.

The sequence derives from a human donor who was the organ donor for an intestinal transplant. The chain links TRBV10-3 to TRBJ2-2; 10 bases are shared with TRBD2. Material: unstimulated CD4+ T cells sorted from spleen or lymph node cells, obtained before transplant. The CDR3 here is CAISESVLAGGRTGELFF. CDR3 DNA sequence: TGTGCCATCAGTGAGTCGGTCTTAGCGGGAGGAAGGACCGGGGAGCTGTTTTTT.